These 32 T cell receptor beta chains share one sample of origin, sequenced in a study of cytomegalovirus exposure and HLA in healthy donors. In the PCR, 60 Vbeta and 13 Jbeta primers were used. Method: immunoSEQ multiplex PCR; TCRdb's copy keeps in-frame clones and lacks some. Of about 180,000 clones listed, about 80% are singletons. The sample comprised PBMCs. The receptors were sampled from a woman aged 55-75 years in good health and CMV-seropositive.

CDR3 sequence (DNA): TGCATGTGGAGGGGGGGAGATACGCAGTATTTT. Its translation is CMWRGGDTQYF. V and J are TRBV20-1 and TRBJ2-3; weak D call: TRBD2 (7 bases). Per germline, CDR1 DFQATT and CDR2 SNEGSKA (reference sequence). CDR3 length: 11 amino acids.

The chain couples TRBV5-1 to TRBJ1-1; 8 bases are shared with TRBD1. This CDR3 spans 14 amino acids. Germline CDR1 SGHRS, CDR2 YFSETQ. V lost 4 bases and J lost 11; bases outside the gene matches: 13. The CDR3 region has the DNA TGCGCCAGCAGCGATCCTGGACAGGGCGATAAGGCTTTCTTT. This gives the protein CASSDPGQGDKAFF.

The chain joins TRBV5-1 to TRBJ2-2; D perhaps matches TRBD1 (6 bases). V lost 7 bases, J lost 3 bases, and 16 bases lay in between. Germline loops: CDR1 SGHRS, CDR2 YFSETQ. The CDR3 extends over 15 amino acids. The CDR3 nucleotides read TGCGCCAGCGGCTCACAGGGCTTGGACACCGGGGAGCTGTTTTTT. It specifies CASGSQGLDTGELFF.

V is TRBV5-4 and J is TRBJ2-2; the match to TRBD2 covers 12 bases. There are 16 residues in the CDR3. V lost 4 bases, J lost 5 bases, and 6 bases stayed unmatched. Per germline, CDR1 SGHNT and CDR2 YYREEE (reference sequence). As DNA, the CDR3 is TGTGCCAGCAGCCCGACTAGCGGGGGACGGACCGGGGAGCTGTTTTTT. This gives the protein CASSPTSGGRTGELFF.

Written as DNA, the CDR3 is TGTGCCAGCAGCTTAGGCCCCCGGGCAGCGGGGGGGATTCAAGAGACCCAGTACTTC. As protein: CASSLGPRAAGGIQETQYF. This rearrangement joins TRBV7-8 to TRBJ2-5; 10 bases are a match to TRBD2. Germline CDR1 and CDR2: SGHVS and FQNEAQ. The CDR3 has 19 residues. V was clipped by 1 base and J by 2 bases; unmatched bases: 13. The full variable domain, rest sourced from reference TRBV7-8 and TRBJ2-5, is GAGVSQSPRYKVAKRGQDVALRCDPISGHVSLFWYQQALGQGPEFLTYFQNEAQLDKSGLPSDRFFAERPEGSVSTLKIQRTQQEDSAVYLCASSLGPRAAGGIQETQYFGPGTRLLVL.

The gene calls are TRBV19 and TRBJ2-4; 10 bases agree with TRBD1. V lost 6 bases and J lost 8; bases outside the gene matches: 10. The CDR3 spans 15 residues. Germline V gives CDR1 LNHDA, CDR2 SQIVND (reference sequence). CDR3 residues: CASRGDRGLGDIQYF. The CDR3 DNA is TGTGCCAGTAGAGGGGACAGGGGTTTGGGGGACATTCAGTACTTC.

CDR3 nucleotide sequence: TGTGCCAGCAGCCTAGACAGAACGCGGGGTTATGGCTACACCTTC. It specifies CASSLDRTRGYGYTF. The rearrangement uses TRBV5-8 and TRBJ1-2, with a possible D match to TRBD1 (5 bases). The V end lost 4 bases, the J end lost 5 bases, and 18 bases lay between the germline ends. The CDR3 extends over 15 amino acids. Germline V gives CDR1 SGHTS, CDR2 YDEGEE.

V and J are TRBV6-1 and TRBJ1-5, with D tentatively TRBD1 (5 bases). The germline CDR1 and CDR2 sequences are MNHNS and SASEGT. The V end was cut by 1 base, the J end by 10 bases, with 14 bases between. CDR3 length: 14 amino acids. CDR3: CASSEESGNFPQHF. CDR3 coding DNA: TGTGCCAGCAGTGAAGAATCAGGGAACTTTCCCCAGCATTTT.

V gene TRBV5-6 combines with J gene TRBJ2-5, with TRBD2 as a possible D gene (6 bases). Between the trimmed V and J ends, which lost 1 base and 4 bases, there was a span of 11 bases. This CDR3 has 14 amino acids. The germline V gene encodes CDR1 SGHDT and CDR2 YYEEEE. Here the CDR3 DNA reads TGTGCCAGCAGCTTGCTCCTAGCGAGAGAGACCCAGTACTTC. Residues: CASSLLLARETQYF.

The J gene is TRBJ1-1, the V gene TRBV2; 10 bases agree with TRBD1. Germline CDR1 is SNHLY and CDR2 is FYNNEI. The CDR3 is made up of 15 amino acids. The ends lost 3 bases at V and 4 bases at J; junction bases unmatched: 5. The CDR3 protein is CASSDQTGGGTEAFF. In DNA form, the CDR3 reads TGTGCCAGCAGTGATCAGACAGGGGGCGGCACTGAAGCTTTCTTT. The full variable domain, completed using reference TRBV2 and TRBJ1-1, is EPEVTQTPSHQVTQMGQEVILRCVPISNHLYFYWYRQILGQKVEFLVSFYNNEISEKSEIFDDQFSVERPDGSNFTLKIRSTKLEDSAMYFCASSDQTGGGTEAFFGQGTRLTVV.

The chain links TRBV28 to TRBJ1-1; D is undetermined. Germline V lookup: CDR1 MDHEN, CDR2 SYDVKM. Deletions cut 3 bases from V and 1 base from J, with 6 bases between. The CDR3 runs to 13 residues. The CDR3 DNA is TGTGCCAGCAGTTTCAGTGCGAACACTGAAGCTTTCTTT. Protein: CASSFSANTEAFF.

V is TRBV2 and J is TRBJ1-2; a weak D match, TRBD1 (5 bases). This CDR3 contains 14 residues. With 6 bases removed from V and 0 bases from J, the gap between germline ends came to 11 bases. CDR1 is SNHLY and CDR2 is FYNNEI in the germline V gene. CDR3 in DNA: TGTGCCAGCAGGGACACCGACGCTAACTATGGCTACACCTTC. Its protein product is CASRDTDANYGYTF.

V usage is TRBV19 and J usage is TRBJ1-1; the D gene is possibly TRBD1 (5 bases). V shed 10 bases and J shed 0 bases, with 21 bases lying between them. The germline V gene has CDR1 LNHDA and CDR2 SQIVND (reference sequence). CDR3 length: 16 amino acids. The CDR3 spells CATIDRTKTLNTEAFF. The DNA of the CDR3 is TGTGCCACCATTGACAGAACAAAGACCTTGAACACTGAAGCTTTCTTT.

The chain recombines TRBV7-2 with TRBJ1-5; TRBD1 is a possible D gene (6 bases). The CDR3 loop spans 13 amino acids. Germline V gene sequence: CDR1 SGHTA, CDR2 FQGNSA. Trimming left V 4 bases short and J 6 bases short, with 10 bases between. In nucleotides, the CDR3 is TGTGCCAGCAGCTACACAGGGAGTCAGCCCCAGCATTTT. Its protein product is CASSYTGSQPQHF.

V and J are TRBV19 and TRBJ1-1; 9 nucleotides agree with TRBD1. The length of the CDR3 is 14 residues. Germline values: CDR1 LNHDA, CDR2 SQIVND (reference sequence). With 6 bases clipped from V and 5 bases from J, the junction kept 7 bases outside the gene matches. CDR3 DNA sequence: TGTGCCAGTAGGGACAGGGGTTCAAGGACTGAAGCTTTCTTT. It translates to CASRDRGSRTEAFF.

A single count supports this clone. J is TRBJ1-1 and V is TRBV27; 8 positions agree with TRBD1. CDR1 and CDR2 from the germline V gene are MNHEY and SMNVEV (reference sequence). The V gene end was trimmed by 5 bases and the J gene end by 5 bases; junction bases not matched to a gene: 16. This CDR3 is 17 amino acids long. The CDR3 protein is CASSTIRRGRGGTEAFF. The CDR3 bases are TGTGCCAGCAGTACCATCCGCAGGGGGCGCGGGGGAACTGAAGCTTTCTTT.

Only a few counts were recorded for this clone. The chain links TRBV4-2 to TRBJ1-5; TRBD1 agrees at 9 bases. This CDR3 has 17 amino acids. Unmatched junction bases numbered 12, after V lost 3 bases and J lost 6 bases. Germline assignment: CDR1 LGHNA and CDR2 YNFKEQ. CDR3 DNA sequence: TGTGCCAGCAGCCAGAACCCGGGACAGGGTATAGGTCAGCCCCAGCATTTT. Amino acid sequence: CASSQNPGQGIGQPQHF.

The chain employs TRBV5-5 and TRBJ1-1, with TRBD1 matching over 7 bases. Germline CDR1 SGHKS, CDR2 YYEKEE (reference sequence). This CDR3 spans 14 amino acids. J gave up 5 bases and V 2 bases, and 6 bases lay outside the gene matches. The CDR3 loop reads CASSFRTGSTEAFF. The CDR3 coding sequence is TGTGCCAGCAGCTTCAGGACAGGATCGACTGAAGCTTTCTTT.

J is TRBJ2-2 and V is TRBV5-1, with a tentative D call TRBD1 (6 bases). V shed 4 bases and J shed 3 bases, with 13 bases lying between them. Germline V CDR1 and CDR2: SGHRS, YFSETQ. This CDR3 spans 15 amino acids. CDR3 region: CASSPSTGYTGELFF. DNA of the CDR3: TGCGCCAGCAGCCCCTCGACAGGTTACACCGGGGAGCTGTTTTTT.

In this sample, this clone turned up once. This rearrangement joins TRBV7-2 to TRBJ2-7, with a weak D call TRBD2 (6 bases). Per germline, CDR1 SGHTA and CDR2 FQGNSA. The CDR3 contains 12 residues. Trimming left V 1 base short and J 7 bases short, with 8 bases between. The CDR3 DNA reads TGTGCCAGCAGCTTAGAGGGGAGGGAGCAGTACTTC. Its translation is CASSLEGREQYF.

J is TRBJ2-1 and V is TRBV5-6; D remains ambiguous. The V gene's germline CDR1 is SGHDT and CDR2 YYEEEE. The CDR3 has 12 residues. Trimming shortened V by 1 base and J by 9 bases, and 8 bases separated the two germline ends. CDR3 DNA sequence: TGTGCCAGCAGCTTGATGGAGACTGAGCAGTTCTTC. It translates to CASSLMETEQFF.

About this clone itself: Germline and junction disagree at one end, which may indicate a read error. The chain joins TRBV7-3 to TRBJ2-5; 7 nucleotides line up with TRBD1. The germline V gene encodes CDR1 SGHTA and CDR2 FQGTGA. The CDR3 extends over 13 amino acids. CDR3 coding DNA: TGTGCCAGCAGCATAACAGGGGAAGAGACCCAGTACTTC. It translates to CASSITGEETQYF.

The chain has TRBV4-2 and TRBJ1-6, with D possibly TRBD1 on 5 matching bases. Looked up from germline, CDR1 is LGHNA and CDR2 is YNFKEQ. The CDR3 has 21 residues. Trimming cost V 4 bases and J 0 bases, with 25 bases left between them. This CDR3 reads CASSLASWGGAASSYNSPLHF. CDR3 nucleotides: TGTGCCAGCAGCCTAGCTTCATGGGGAGGGGCCGCGAGCTCCTATAATTCACCCCTCCACTTT.

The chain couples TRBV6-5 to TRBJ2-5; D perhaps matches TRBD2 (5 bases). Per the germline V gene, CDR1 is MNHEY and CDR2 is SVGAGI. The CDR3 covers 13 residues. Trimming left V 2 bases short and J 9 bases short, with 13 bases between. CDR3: CASSYEVVGAQYF. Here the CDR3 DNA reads TGTGCCAGCAGTTACGAAGTTGTCGGGGCCCAGTACTTC.

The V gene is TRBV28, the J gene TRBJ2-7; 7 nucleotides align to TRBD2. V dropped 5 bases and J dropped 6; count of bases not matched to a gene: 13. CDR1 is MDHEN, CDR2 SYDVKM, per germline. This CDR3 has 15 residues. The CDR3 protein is CASSAGDGKRVEQYF. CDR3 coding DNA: TGTGCCAGCAGTGCGGGGGACGGCAAGAGGGTCGAGCAGTACTTC. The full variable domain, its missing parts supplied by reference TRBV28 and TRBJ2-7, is DVKVTQSSRYLVKRTGEKVFLECVQDMDHENMFWYRQDPGLGLRLIYFSYDVKMKEKGDIPEGYSVSREKKERFSLILESASTNQTSMYLCASSAGDGKRVEQYFGPGTRLTVT.

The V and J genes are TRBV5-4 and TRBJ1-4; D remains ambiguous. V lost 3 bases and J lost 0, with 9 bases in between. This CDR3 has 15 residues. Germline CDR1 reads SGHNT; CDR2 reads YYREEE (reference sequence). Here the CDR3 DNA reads TGTGCCAGCAGCTCTACAGCAGCAACTAATGAAAAACTGTTTTTT. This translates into CASSSTAATNEKLFF.

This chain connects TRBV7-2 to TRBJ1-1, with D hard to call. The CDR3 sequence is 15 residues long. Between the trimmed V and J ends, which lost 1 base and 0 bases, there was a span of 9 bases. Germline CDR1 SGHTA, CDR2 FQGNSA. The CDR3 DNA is TGTGCCAGCAGCTTAGTCTCCGGGATGAACACTGAAGCTTTCTTT. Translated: CASSLVSGMNTEAFF.

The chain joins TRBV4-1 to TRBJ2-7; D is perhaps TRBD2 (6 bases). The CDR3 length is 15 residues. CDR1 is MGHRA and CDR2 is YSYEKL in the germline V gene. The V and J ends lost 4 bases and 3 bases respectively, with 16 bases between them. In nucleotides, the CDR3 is TGCGCCAGCAGCCCCTCGGCAGGGAGGAACTACGAGCAGTACTTC. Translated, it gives CASSPSAGRNYEQYF.

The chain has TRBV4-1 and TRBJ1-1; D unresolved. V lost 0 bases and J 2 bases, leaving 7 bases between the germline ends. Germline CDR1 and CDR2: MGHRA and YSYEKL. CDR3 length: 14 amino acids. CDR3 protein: CASSQDRVNTEAFF. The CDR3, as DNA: TGCGCCAGCAGCCAAGATCGCGTAAACACTGAAGCTTTCTTT.

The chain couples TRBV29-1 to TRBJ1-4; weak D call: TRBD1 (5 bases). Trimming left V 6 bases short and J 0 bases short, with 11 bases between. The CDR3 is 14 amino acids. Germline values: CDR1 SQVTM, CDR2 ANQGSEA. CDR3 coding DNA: TGCAGCGTATTAGGAGGGGCAACTAATGAAAAACTGTTTTTT. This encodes CSVLGGATNEKLFF.

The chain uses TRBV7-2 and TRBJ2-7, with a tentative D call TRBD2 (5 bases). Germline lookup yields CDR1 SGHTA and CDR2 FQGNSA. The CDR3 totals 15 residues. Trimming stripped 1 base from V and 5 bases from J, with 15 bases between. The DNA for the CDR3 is TGTGCCAGCAGCTTAGATGGCCTAGCATGGCACGAGCAGTACTTC. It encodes CASSLDGLAWHEQYF.

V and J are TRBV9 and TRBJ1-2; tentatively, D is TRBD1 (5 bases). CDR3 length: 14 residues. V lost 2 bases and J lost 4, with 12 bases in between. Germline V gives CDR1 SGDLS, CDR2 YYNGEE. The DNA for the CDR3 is TGTGCCAGCAGCGTCGCTCCAGACAGCTATGGCTACACCTTC. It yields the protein CASSVAPDSYGYTF.